This T cell receptor (beta chain) is from a study of blood T cell repertoires in COVID-19. Residents of under 25 US areas, aged about 18 to 89 years, made up the participants. The assay was immunoSEQ multiplex PCR, and TCRdb's table has in-frame clones only and misses some. The sample lists around 250,000 clones; approximately 90% were seen once. Material: PBMCs or T cells enriched from blood (not recorded which). This TCR was recovered from a human donor in a cohort exposed to, infected with or recovered from COVID-19 (not recorded which). The donor label of this sample is uncertain.

The CDR3 nucleotides read TGTGCCGACAACGAGCAGTACTTC. It specifies CADNEQYF. This chain joins TRBV7-9 and TRBJ2-7; D not certain. The germline V gene encodes CDR1 SEHNR and CDR2 FQNEAQ (reference sequence). The CDR3 sequence is 8 residues long. Trimming stripped 11 bases from V and 5 bases from J, with 4 bases between.